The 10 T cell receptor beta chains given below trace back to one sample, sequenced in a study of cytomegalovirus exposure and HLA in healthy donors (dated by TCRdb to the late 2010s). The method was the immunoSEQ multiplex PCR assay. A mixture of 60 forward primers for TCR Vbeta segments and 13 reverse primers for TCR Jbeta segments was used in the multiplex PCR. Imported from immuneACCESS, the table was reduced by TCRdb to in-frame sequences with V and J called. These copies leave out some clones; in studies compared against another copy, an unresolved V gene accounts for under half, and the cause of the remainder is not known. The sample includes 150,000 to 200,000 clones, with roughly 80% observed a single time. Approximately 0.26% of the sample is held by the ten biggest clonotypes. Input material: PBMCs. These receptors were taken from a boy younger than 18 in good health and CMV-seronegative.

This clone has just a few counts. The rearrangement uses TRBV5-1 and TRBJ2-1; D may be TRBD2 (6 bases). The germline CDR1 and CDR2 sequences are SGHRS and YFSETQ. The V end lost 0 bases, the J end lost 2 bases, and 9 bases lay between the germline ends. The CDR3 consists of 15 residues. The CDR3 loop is CASSLVSGTYNEQFF. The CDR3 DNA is TGCGCCAGCAGCTTGGTTAGCGGAACCTACAATGAGCAGTTCTTC.

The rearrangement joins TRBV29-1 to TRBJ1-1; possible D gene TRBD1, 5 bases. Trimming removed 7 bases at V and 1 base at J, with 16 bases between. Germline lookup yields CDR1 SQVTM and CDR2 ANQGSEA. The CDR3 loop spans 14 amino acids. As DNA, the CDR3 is TGCAGCGCCCGGGGGTCAAAGGGGAACACTGAAGCTTTCTTT. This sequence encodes CSARGSKGNTEAFF. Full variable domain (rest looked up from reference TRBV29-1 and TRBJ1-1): SAVISQKPSRDICQRGTSLTIQCQVDSQVTMMFWYRQQPGQSLTLIATANQGSEATYESGFVIDKFPISRPNLTFSTLTVSNMSPEDSSIYLCSARGSKGNTEAFFGQGTRLTVV.

The CDR3 DNA follows: TGTGCCTGGAGTCGCCTTGGACAGGAACCCTACGAGCAGTACTTC. Translation gives CAWSRLGQEPYEQYF. The chain employs TRBV30 and TRBJ2-7; 7 bases match TRBD1. V shed 2 bases, J shed 2 bases, and the junction held 9 bases outside the gene matches. Looked up from germline, CDR1 is GTSNPN and CDR2 is SVGIG (reference sequence). CDR3 length equals 15 residues.

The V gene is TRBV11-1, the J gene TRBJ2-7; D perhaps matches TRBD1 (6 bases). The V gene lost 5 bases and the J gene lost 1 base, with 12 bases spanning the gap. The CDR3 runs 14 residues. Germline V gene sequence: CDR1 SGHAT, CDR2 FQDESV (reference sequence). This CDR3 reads CASSHREWSYEQYF. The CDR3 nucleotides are TGTGCCAGCAGCCACAGGGAGTGGTCCTACGAGCAGTACTTC.

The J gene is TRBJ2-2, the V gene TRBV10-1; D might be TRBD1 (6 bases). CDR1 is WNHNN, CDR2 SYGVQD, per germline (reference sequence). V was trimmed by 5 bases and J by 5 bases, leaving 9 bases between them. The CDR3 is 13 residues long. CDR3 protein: CASSSQGTGELFF. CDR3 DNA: TGCGCCAGCAGTAGCCAGGGGACCGGGGAGCTGTTTTTT.

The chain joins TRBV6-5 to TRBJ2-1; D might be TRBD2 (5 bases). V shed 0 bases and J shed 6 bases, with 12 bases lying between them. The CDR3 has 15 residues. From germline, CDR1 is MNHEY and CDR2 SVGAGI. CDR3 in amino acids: CASSYSPTRINEQFF. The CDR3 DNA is TGTGCCAGCAGTTACTCCCCTACTAGAATCAATGAGCAGTTCTTC.

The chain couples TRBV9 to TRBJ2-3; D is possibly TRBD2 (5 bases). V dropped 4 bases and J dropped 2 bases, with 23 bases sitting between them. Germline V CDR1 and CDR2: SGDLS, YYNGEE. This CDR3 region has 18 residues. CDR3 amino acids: CASSPRPSGRDYTDTQYF. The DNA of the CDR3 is TGTGCCAGCAGCCCACGCCCCTCGGGAAGGGATTACACAGATACGCAGTATTTT.

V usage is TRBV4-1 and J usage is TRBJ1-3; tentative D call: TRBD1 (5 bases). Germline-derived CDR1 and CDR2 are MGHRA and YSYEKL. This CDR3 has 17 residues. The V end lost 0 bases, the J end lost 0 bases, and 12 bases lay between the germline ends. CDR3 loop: CASSQDFYRNSGNTIYF. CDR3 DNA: TGCGCCAGCAGCCAAGATTTCTACAGGAACTCTGGAAACACCATATATTTT.

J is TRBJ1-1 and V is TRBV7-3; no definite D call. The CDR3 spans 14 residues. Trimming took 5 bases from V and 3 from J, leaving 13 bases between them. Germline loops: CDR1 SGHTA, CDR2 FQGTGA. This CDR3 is CASSKMGLDTEAFF. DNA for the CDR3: TGTGCCAGCAGCAAAATGGGCTTAGACACTGAAGCTTTCTTT.

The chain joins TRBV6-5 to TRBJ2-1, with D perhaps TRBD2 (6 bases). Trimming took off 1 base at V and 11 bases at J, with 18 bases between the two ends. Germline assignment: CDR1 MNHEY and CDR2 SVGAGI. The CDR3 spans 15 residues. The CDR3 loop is CASSYFQRATTQQFF. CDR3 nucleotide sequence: TGTGCCAGCAGTTACTTCCAGCGGGCAACCACCCAGCAGTTCTTC.